These 21 T cell receptor beta chains share one sample of origin, sequenced in a study of OX40 agonist ivuxolimab in advanced cancers. Generated by immunoSEQ multiplex PCR, the TCRdb table keeps only in-frame clones and is missing some. This sample has tens of thousands of clones, with 85% to 95% found just once. This specimen consisted of CD4+ or CD8+ T cells sorted from blood, obtained in a trial of the OX40 agonist ivuxolimab. These receptors were collected from an adult with an advanced solid tumor such as melanoma, head and neck, liver or kidney cancer.

The chain links TRBV7-2 to TRBJ2-7; 9 bases map to TRBD2. The CDR3 has 17 residues. After removal of 3 bases from V and 1 base from J, the junction contained 10 bases not matched to a gene. Germline CDR1 and CDR2: SGHTA and FQGNSA. CDR3 in DNA: TGTGCCAGCAGCTTCCCCGGGACTAGCTCCTCGTCCTACGAGCAGTACTTC. Protein: CASSFPGTSSSSYEQYF.

The chain links TRBV27 to TRBJ2-7, with D possibly called TRBD1 or TRBD2 (5 bases each). The V gene lost 3 bases and the J gene lost 4 bases, with 19 bases spanning the gap. The germline CDR1 and CDR2 sequences are MNHEY and SMNVEV (reference sequence). The CDR3 is 16 amino acids. The CDR3 region has the DNA TGTGCCAGCAGTTTTTCCGACCAGGGACCGGAATACGAGCAGTACTTC. It yields the protein CASSFSDQGPEYEQYF.

The chain uses TRBV6-5 and TRBJ1-3; D remains ambiguous. The CDR3 sequence is 14 residues long. Germline lookup yields CDR1 MNHEY and CDR2 SVGAGI. With 2 bases removed from V and 0 bases from J, the gap between germline ends came to 5 bases. CDR3 protein: CASSYTSSGNTIYF. Here the CDR3 DNA reads TGTGCCAGCAGTTACACGAGCTCTGGAAACACCATATATTTT.

The table lists this clone with a count of one. For the CDR3, the DNA is TGTGCCAGCAGCTTAGCGGGACGGTCTAACACTGAAGCTTTCTTT. Translating gives CASSLAGRSNTEAFF. The gene calls are TRBV7-9 and TRBJ1-1; maybe TRBD1 (5 bases). V was pared by 0 bases and J by 2 bases, with 10 bases between. The CDR3 totals 15 residues. CDR1 is SEHNR and CDR2 is FQNEAQ in the germline V gene (reference sequence).

This chain uses TRBV6-5 with TRBJ1-2, with TRBD1 as a possible D gene (6 bases). V was pared by 4 bases and J by 10 bases, with 13 bases between. In germline, CDR1 is MNHEY, CDR2 SVGAGI. The CDR3 spans 12 residues. The CDR3 bases are TGTGCCAGCAGTTTGGACAGCCTGCACTACACCTTC. It is translated as CASSLDSLHYTF.

This clone was observed a few times. The chain uses TRBV9 and TRBJ1-1, with D uncertain. Trimming cost V 6 bases and J 1 base, with 10 bases left between them. The V gene's germline CDR1 is SGDLS and CDR2 YYNGEE. This CDR3 spans 13 amino acids. DNA for the CDR3: TGTGCCAGCAAGGGCGATTCGAACACTGAAGCTTTCTTT. Translated: CASKGDSNTEAFF.

This clone was recorded only once. The chain employs TRBV6-6 and TRBJ1-1; D not certain. CDR1 MNHNY and CDR2 SVGAGI come from the germline V gene (reference sequence). CDR3 size: 14 residues. Trimming removed 8 bases at V and 2 bases at J, with 15 bases between. CDR3 bases: TGTGCCAGCGCTACTGTGCGGGGAAACACTGAAGCTTTCTTT. Protein: CASATVRGNTEAFF.

This clone was counted a single time. The chain employs TRBV7-9 and TRBJ2-7; TRBD1 agrees at 8 bases. Germline V gene data show CDR1 as SEHNR and CDR2 as FQNEAQ (reference sequence). This CDR3 has 15 residues. V lost 5 bases to trimming and J lost 3 bases; unmatched junction nucleotides: 9. CDR3 nucleotide sequence: TGTGCCAGCAGCCCCGTGGGACAGGCAATCTACGAGCAGTACTTC. Translating gives CASSPVGQAIYEQYF.

This rearrangement joins TRBV9 to TRBJ2-1; the match to TRBD2 covers 8 bases. This CDR3 comprises 16 residues. With 4 bases clipped from V and 5 bases from J, the junction kept 11 bases outside the gene matches. The germline CDR1 and CDR2 sequences are SGDLS and YYNGEE. The DNA of the CDR3 is TGTGCCAGCAGCCCTCGGAACCTAGCGGGTAACAATGAGCAGTTCTTC. This encodes CASSPRNLAGNNEQFF.

This clone was recorded many times. The V call is TRBV5-6, the J call TRBJ1-4; D is possibly TRBD1 (5 bases). The CDR3 is made up of 15 amino acids. Germline CDR1 reads SGHDT; CDR2 reads YYEEEE. V lost 0 bases and J lost 2, with 8 bases in between. This CDR3 reads CASSLAGLTNEKLFF. CDR3 nucleotides: TGTGCCAGCAGCTTGGCGGGGCTCACTAATGAAAAACTGTTTTTT. Full variable domain (rest looked up from reference TRBV5-6 and TRBJ1-4): DAGVTQSPTHLIKTRGQQVTLRCSPKSGHDTVSWYQQALGQGPQFIFQYYEEEERQRGNFPDRFSGHQFPNYSSELNVNALLLGDSALYLCASSLAGLTNEKLFFGSGTQLSVL.

Details on this clone: Additional DNA sequences in this sample encode the identical CDR3. CDR3 region: CAWSGTNYEQYF. The CDR3 region has the DNA TGTGCCTGGAGTGGTACGAACTACGAGCAGTACTTC. V gene TRBV30 combines with J gene TRBJ2-7; D remains ambiguous. The V and J ends lost 1 base and 3 bases respectively, with 7 bases between them. Germline loops: CDR1 GTSNPN, CDR2 SVGIG (reference sequence). This CDR3 comprises 12 residues.

This clone is termed medium-sized. Other DNA variants within this sample encode the same CDR3. V usage is TRBV5-1 and J usage is TRBJ2-1; TRBD2 is a possible D gene (5 bases). This CDR3 spans 15 amino acids. V dropped 4 bases and J dropped 6 bases, with 17 bases sitting between them. From germline, CDR1 is SGHRS and CDR2 YFSETQ. The CDR3 spells CASSPGVGDLNEQFF. The CDR3 DNA is TGCGCCAGCAGCCCCGGGGTAGGAGACCTCAATGAGCAGTTCTTC.

The V call is TRBV15, the J call TRBJ1-5; tentatively, D is TRBD1 (5 bases). There are 15 residues in the CDR3. Between the trimmed V and J ends, which lost 4 bases and 0 bases, there was a span of 10 bases. Looked up from germline, CDR1 is LNHNV and CDR2 is YYDKDF (reference sequence). The CDR3 DNA reads as TGTGCCACCAGCACCTCGACAGTTAGCAATCAGCCCCAGCATTTT. It codes for CATSTSTVSNQPQHF. The full variable domain, completed using reference TRBV15 and TRBJ1-5, is DAMVIQNPRYQVTQFGKPVTLSCSQTLNHNVMYWYQQKSSQAPKLLFHYYDKDFNNEADTPDNFQSRRPNTSFCFLDIRSPGLGDTAMYLCATSTSTVSNQPQHFGDGTRLSIL.

V is TRBV6-4 and J is TRBJ2-3; 8 nucleotides agree with TRBD2. CDR3 length: 19 residues. Germline V CDR1 and CDR2: MRHNA, SNTAGT. The J segment lost 4 bases and the V segment lost 0 bases, leaving 15 bases of the junction unmatched. The CDR3 is CASSDSIITGGYPSDTQYF. DNA for the CDR3: TGTGCCAGCAGTGACTCGATAATAACGGGAGGGTACCCTTCAGATACGCAGTATTTT.

To note about this clone: The junction differs from germline at one of its ends, possibly a read error. The rearrangement uses TRBV7-7 and TRBJ1-1; 9 nucleotides match TRBD1. The CDR3 is 17 amino acids. The germline CDR1 and CDR2 sequences are SSHAT and FNYEAQ (reference sequence). The CDR3: CASSLERTGAGNTEAFF. DNA for the CDR3: TGTGCTAGCAGCTTAGAGCGGACAGGGGCGGGTAACACTGAAGCTTTCTTT.

J is TRBJ2-5 and V is TRBV30; 14 positions agree with TRBD2. This CDR3 has 15 amino acids. The germline V gene encodes CDR1 GTSNPN and CDR2 SVGIG (reference sequence). Here the CDR3 DNA reads TGTGGGCTCCGACTAGCGGGGGGGCCTTGGGAGACCCAGTACTTC. Encoded protein: CGLRLAGGPWETQYF.

This rearrangement joins TRBV28 to TRBJ2-3; 10 nucleotides agree with TRBD2. V lost 6 bases, J lost 2 bases, and 8 bases stayed unmatched. This CDR3 region has 16 residues. Germline CDR1 is MDHEN and CDR2 is SYDVKM. This CDR3 reads CASSLGLADYTDTQYF. The CDR3 DNA sequence: TGTGCCAGCAGCTTAGGACTAGCGGATTACACAGATACGCAGTATTTT.

This chain links TRBV4-3 with TRBJ2-1; no clear D. Trimming removed 4 bases from V and 4 bases from J, with 32 bases in between. This CDR3 comprises 21 residues. Germline V gives CDR1 LGHNA, CDR2 YSLEER. The CDR3 spells CASSPLNGSWVHYSPYNEQFF. The CDR3, as DNA: TGCGCCAGCAGCCCCTTGAATGGGTCATGGGTACACTATTCCCCATACAATGAGCAGTTCTTC.

The DNA of the CDR3 is TGTGCCAGCAGATCCGGGACAGGGGACGTCTACAATGAGCAGTTCTTC. Translating it yields CASRSGTGDVYNEQFF. The chain has TRBV7-9 and TRBJ2-1, with 10 bases lining up with TRBD1. With V trimmed by 6 bases and J by 3 bases, 8 bases remained unmatched. The CDR3 runs 16 residues. Germline V gene lookup returns CDR1 SEHNR and CDR2 FQNEAQ (reference sequence).

The V call is TRBV10-2, the J call TRBJ1-2; 8 nucleotides match TRBD1. The V gene end was trimmed by 4 bases and the J gene end by 1 base; junction bases not matched to a gene: 8. The CDR3 consists of 16 residues. CDR1 and CDR2 (germline): WSHSY, SAAADI. CDR3 coding DNA: TGCGCCAGCAGTGGAGTGGGGACAGGTCTTAACTATGGCTACACCTTC. It codes for CASSGVGTGLNYGYTF.

The V call is TRBV7-3, the J call TRBJ2-1; D ambiguous. Per germline, CDR1 SGHTA and CDR2 FQGTGA. The V gene lost 0 bases and the J gene lost 6 bases, with 6 bases spanning the gap. This CDR3 comprises 13 residues. The chain's CDR3 is CASSLTAGNEQFF. The CDR3 nucleotides read TGTGCCAGCAGCTTAACGGCAGGCAATGAGCAGTTCTTC.